Shown below are 24 T cell receptor beta chains from a single sample sequenced in a study of OX40 agonist ivuxolimab in advanced cancers. The assay was immunoSEQ multiplex PCR, and TCRdb's table has in-frame clones only and misses some. The repertoire holds 65,000 to 85,000 clones, with about 89% as singletons. The sample here was CD4+ or CD8+ T cells sorted from blood, taken in a trial of the OX40 agonist ivuxolimab. The receptors derive from an adult with an advanced solid tumor such as melanoma, head and neck, liver or kidney cancer.

With regard to this clone: The junction departs from germline at one end; a sequencing error may be responsible. This sequence joins TRBV27 and TRBJ2-1; a possible D gene is TRBD1 (6 bases). Germline loops: CDR1 MNHEY, CDR2 SMNVEV (reference sequence). This CDR3 is 12 amino acids long. CDR3 loop: CASSLGSRGWIF. The CDR3 coding sequence is TGTGCCAGCAGTTTAGGTAGCAGGGGTTGGATCTTC.

The gene calls are TRBV7-6 and TRBJ2-7; D is ambiguous. Per the germline V gene, CDR1 is SGHVS and CDR2 is FNYEAQ. V lost 2 bases, J lost 0 bases, and 8 bases lay in between. CDR3 length: 14 amino acids. Written as DNA, the CDR3 is TGTGCCAGCAGCTTAACTCCAAGCTCCTACGAGCAGTACTTC. Protein sequence: CASSLTPSSYEQYF.

The genes are TRBV28 and TRBJ1-4; D perhaps matches TRBD1 (6 bases). Trimming left V 7 bases short and J 8 bases short, with 17 bases between. Germline loops: CDR1 MDHEN, CDR2 SYDVKM. CDR3 length: 14 amino acids. This chain's CDR3 is CASTSTGRPEKLFF. CDR3 coding DNA: TGTGCCAGCACCTCGACAGGCCGACCGGAAAAACTGTTTTTT.

The CDR3 here is CASSQRTGERGLSYEQYF. In DNA, the CDR3 is TGTGCCAGCAGCCAACGGACCGGGGAGCGGGGACTCTCCTACGAGCAGTACTTC. V gene TRBV4-2 combines with J gene TRBJ2-7, with TRBD2 matching 7 bases. J gave up 0 bases and V 2 bases, and 13 bases lay outside the gene matches. The CDR3 loop spans 18 amino acids. The germline gives CDR1 LGHNA, CDR2 YNFKEQ.

V is TRBV7-8 and J is TRBJ2-5; D remains ambiguous. The V and J ends lost 9 bases and 3 bases respectively, with 14 bases between them. Looked up from germline, CDR1 is SGHVS and CDR2 is FQNEAQ. The CDR3 consists of 13 residues. The CDR3 is CASKTTDEETQYF. CDR3 DNA sequence: TGTGCCAGTAAAACTACTGATGAAGAGACCCAGTACTTC.

This clone has just one count. This sequence joins TRBV7-2 and TRBJ2-7; D gene unclear. V shed 1 base and J shed 7 bases, with 17 bases lying between them. The CDR3 has 15 amino acids. Germline V gives CDR1 SGHTA, CDR2 FQGNSA. The CDR3 loop is CASSLGIGSLWEQYF. As DNA, the CDR3 is TGTGCCAGCAGCTTAGGGATCGGCAGTCTCTGGGAGCAGTACTTC. The full variable domain, with the rest looked up from reference TRBV7-2 and TRBJ2-7, is GAGVSQSPSNKVTEKGKDVELRCDPISGHTALYWYRQSLGQGLEFLIYFQGNSAPDKSGLPSDRFSAERTGGSVSTLTIQRTQQEDSAVYLCASSLGIGSLWEQYFGPGTRLTVT.

The J gene is TRBJ1-2, the V gene TRBV5-4; D may be TRBD1 (6 bases). CDR3 size: 15 residues. The ends were cut back, 0 bases at V and 2 bases at J, with 11 bases in the middle. Germline V gene data show CDR1 as SGHNT and CDR2 as YYREEE (reference sequence). The CDR3 nucleotides read TGTGCCAGCAGCTTGGGGGGGCGTCAGAACTATGGCTACACCTTC. This codes for CASSLGGRQNYGYTF.

The chain combines TRBV5-1 with TRBJ1-3, with D hard to call. The CDR3 loop spans 14 amino acids. Per germline, CDR1 SGHRS and CDR2 YFSETQ. Trimming cost V 3 bases and J 0 bases, with 7 bases left between them. CDR3 nucleotide sequence: TGCGCCAGCAGCTACGGGGACTCTGGAAACACCATATATTTT. Translating it yields CASSYGDSGNTIYF.

The chain employs TRBV29-1 and TRBJ2-7, with 7 bases lining up with TRBD2. V lost 7 bases and J lost 0; bases outside the gene matches: 15. The V gene's germline CDR1 is SQVTM and CDR2 ANQGSEA. The CDR3 sequence is 16 residues long. The CDR3 DNA follows: TGCAGCGCCGCGTTGACGTCTCGGGACTACTCCTACGAGCAGTACTTC. This sequence encodes CSAALTSRDYSYEQYF.

J is TRBJ1-2 and V is TRBV4-1; 8 bases align to TRBD1. Trimming removed 2 bases from V and 5 bases from J; junction bases left unmatched: 4. The CDR3 runs to 14 residues. Germline V gene lookup returns CDR1 MGHRA and CDR2 YSYEKL. CDR3 in DNA: TGCGCCAGCAGCCAACAGGGGGCAGGGTATGGCTACACCTTC. It specifies CASSQQGAGYGYTF.

V gene TRBV6-1 combines with J gene TRBJ1-2; tentatively, D is TRBD1 (6 bases). Trimming cost V 5 bases and J 5 bases, with 18 bases left between them. Looked up from germline, CDR1 is MNHNS and CDR2 is SASEGT. This CDR3 is built from 15 residues. CDR3 protein: CASSLQGEVSYGYTF. CDR3 nucleotides: TGTGCCAGCAGTTTACAGGGAGAGGTGTCATATGGCTACACCTTC.

CDR3 DNA sequence: TGTGCCAGCAGGGGGTGGTATCTTACCGGGGAGCTGTTTTTT. It translates to CASRGWYLTGELFF. The chain has TRBV28 and TRBJ2-2, with D unclear. V was clipped by 6 bases and J by 5 bases, with 13 bases between them. Germline V gene lookup returns CDR1 MDHEN and CDR2 SYDVKM. The CDR3 consists of 14 residues. The full variable domain, in which reference TRBV28 and TRBJ2-2 provide the parts outside the CDR3, is DVKVTQSSRYLVKRTGEKVFLECVQDMDHENMFWYRQDPGLGLRLIYFSYDVKMKEKGDIPEGYSVSREKKERFSLILESASTNQTSMYLCASRGWYLTGELFFGEGSRLTVL.

As to this clone: The junction shows a germline mismatch at one end, possibly a read error. V gene TRBV19 combines with J gene TRBJ2-1, with D perhaps matching TRBD2 (6 bases). Germline loops: CDR1 LNHDA, CDR2 SQIVND (reference sequence). CDR3 length equals 13 residues. In DNA form, the CDR3 reads TGTGTCAGTAGTATAGGAGGGCCTTCTGAGCAGTTCTTC. It is translated as CVSSIGGPSEQFF. The full variable domain, in which reference TRBV19 and TRBJ2-1 provide the parts outside the CDR3, is DGGITQSPKYLFRKEGQNVTLSCEQNLNHDAMYWYRQDPGQGLRLIYYSQIVNDFQKGDIAEGYSVSREKKESFPLTVTSAQKNPTAFYLCVSSIGGPSEQFFGPGTRLTVL.

This chain links TRBV2 with TRBJ2-3; D is possibly TRBD2 (5 bases). This CDR3 is 15 amino acids long. CDR1 is SNHLY and CDR2 is FYNNEI in the germline V gene. V was cut by 10 bases and J by 0 bases, with 17 bases left in between. The CDR3 nucleotides read TGTGCCACCGCTAGGGCGGGTTCTAGCACAGATACGCAGTATTTT. Translating gives CATARAGSSTDTQYF.

In this sample, this clone turned up once. CDR3: CASSLGVGNTEAFF. CDR3 nucleotides: TGTGCCAGCAGCTTAGGGGTAGGGAACACTGAAGCTTTCTTT. The rearrangement uses TRBV7-9 and TRBJ1-1; D is undetermined. CDR3 length equals 14 residues. Germline V gene lookup returns CDR1 SEHNR and CDR2 FQNEAQ (reference sequence). V was trimmed by 1 base and J by 1 base, leaving 7 bases between them.

The rearrangement uses TRBV6-5 and TRBJ2-7; TRBD2 agrees at 10 bases. J was trimmed by 4 bases and V by 6 bases; bases with no gene match: 6. CDR1 and CDR2 (germline): MNHEY, SVGAGI. The CDR3 covers 14 residues. The CDR3 region has the DNA TGTGCCAGCAGGGTAGCGGGGGGTATGTACGAGCAGTACTTC. It specifies CASRVAGGMYEQYF.

This chain links TRBV5-4 with TRBJ2-3; D ambiguous. Trimming cost V 1 base and J 5 bases, with 8 bases left between them. Germline V gene sequence: CDR1 SGHNT, CDR2 YYREEE (reference sequence). The CDR3 length is 13 residues. CDR3 sequence: CASSLSQIDTQYF. DNA of the CDR3: TGTGCCAGCAGCTTGTCACAGATAGATACGCAGTATTTT.

The V call is TRBV7-2, the J call TRBJ2-7, with 14 bases fitting TRBD2. The CDR3 is 15 amino acids. V trimming: 5 bases; J trimming: 2 bases; junction bases outside the gene matches: 2. Germline values: CDR1 SGHTA, CDR2 FQGNSA. The CDR3 reads CASSLGLAGAYEQYF. The DNA of the CDR3 is TGTGCCAGCAGCCTGGGACTAGCGGGAGCCTACGAGCAGTACTTC.

Points on this clone: Other DNA sequences from this sample encode an identical CDR3 as well. V usage is TRBV5-1 and J usage is TRBJ2-5; 9 bases align to TRBD1. This CDR3 is 14 amino acids long. V lost 4 bases to trimming and J lost 2 bases; unmatched junction nucleotides: 3. Germline V gene lookup returns CDR1 SGHRS and CDR2 YFSETQ. The DNA for the CDR3 is TGCGCCAGCAGCCCGGACAGGGGTCAAGAGACCCAGTACTTC. Residues: CASSPDRGQETQYF.

The V gene is TRBV23-1, the J gene TRBJ2-1; 14 bases agree with TRBD2. TRBV23-1 is flagged as an ORF with uncertain function. CDR3 length: 16 amino acids. Trimming at V came to 2 bases and at J to 9 bases, leaving 6 bases not matched to a gene. This CDR3 is CASSQRGLAGETEQFF. The CDR3 nucleotides are TGCGCCAGCAGTCAACGGGGACTAGCGGGAGAGACTGAGCAGTTCTTC.

This clone has only one observation. The rearrangement links TRBV10-3 to TRBJ2-5; 10 positions match TRBD2. CDR3 size: 15 residues. V dropped 3 bases and J dropped 2; count of bases not matched to a gene: 3. Germline loops: CDR1 ENHRY, CDR2 SYGVKD. The CDR3 bases are TGTGCCATCAGTGACGGACTAGCGGCTCAAGAGACCCAGTACTTC. It codes for CAISDGLAAQETQYF.

This chain uses TRBV18 with TRBJ2-1; 8 bases align to TRBD2. Trimming removed 1 base from V and 2 bases from J; junction bases left unmatched: 4. This CDR3 is built from 16 residues. Germline lookup yields CDR1 KGHSH and CDR2 LQKENI. In DNA, the CDR3 is TGTGCCAGCTCACCACGGGCGGGGGGCGCCTACAATGAGCAGTTCTTC. Translation: CASSPRAGGAYNEQFF.

The chain couples TRBV2 to TRBJ2-7, with D perhaps TRBD2 (6 bases). Germline-derived CDR1 and CDR2 are SNHLY and FYNNEI. This CDR3 contains 14 residues. V was clipped by 3 bases and J by 6 bases, with 15 bases between them. CDR3 in DNA: TGTGCCAGCAGTGATGGGACTGGCGGGGCCGAGCAGTACTTC. Protein: CASSDGTGGAEQYF.

The rearrangement uses TRBV7-2 and TRBJ2-7; D not certain. The germline V gene has CDR1 SGHTA and CDR2 FQGNSA. V lost 5 bases, J lost 7 bases, and 9 bases lay in between. The CDR3 has 11 residues. The CDR3 loop reads CASSLVREQYF. The CDR3 DNA is TGTGCCAGCAGCCTAGTCAGGGAGCAGTACTTC.